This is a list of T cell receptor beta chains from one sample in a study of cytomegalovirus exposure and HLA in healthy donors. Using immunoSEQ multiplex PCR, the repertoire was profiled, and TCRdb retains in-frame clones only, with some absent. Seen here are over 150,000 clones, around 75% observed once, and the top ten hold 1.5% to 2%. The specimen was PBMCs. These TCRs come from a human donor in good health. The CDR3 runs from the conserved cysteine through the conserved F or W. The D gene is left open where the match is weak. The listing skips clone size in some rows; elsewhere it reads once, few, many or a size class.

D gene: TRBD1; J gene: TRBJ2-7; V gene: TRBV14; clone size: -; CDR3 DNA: TGTGCCAGCAGCCTCACGGGACAGGGCTACGAGCAGTACTTC; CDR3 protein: CASSLTGQGYEQYF
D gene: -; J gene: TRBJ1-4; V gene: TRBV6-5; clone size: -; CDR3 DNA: TGTGCCAGCAGCCGGGTCCTTAATGAAAAACTGTTTTTT; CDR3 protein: CASSRVLNEKLFF
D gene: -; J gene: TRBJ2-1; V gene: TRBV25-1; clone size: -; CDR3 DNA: TGTGCCAGCAGTGAATTTGGCGAGCAGTTCTTC; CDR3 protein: CASSEFGEQFF
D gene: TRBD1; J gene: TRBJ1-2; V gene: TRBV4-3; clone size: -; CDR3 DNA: TGCGCCAGCAGCCAGGACAGGAGGGCGTGGTTATACACCTTC; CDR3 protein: CASSQDRRAWLYTF
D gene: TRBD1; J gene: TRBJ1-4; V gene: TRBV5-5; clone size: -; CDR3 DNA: TGTGCCAGCAGCCTCGGGACAGGGAATGAAAAACTGTTTTTT; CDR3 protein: CASSLGTGNEKLFF
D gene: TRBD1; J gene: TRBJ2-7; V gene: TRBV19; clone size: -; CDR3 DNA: TGTGCCAGTAGTATACCGGGACAGGGACCTTACGAGCAGTACTTC; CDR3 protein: CASSIPGQGPYEQYF
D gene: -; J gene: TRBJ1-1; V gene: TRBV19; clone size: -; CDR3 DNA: TGTGCCAGTAGGTTATTTCCCGGGAACACTGAAGCTTTCTTT; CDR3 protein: CASRLFPGNTEAFF
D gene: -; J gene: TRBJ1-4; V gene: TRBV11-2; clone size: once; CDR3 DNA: TGTGCCAGCAGCCCTCAGACAGGAGCGACAGAAAAACTGTTTTTT; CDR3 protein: CASSPQTGATEKLFF
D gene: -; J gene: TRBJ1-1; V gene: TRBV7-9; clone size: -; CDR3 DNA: TGTGCCAGCAGCCTGGACACGAACACTGAAGCTTTCTTT; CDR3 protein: CASSLDTNTEAFF
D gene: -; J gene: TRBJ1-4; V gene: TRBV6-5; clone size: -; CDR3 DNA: TGTGCCAGCAGTTACAGGGGGGAGGGGGGTGAAAAACTGTTTTTT; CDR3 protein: CASSYRGEGGEKLFF
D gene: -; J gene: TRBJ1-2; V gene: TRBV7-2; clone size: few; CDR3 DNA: TGTGCCAGCAGCTTAGCAGGACAGAGAACTAACTATGGCTACACCTTC; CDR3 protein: CASSLAGQRTNYGYTF
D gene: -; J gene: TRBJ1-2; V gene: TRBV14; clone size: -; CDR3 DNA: TGTGCCAGCAGCCGTGGCCACAGGTGGAACTATGGCTACACCTTC; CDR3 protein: CASSRGHRWNYGYTF
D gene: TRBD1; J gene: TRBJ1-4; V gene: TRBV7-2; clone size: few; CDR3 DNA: TGTGCCAGCAGCGCCGGACAGGGGGCCAAAAAACTGTTTTTT; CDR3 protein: CASSAGQGAKKLFF
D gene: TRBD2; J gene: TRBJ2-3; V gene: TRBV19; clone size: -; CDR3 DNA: TGTGCCAGTAGTAGAAGACTAGCGGGGGGGCATGGACCAGATACGCAGTATTTT; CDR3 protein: CASSRRLAGGHGPDTQYF
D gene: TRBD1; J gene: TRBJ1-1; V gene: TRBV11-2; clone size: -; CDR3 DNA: TGTGCCAGCAGCTTAGGGGTCCTTACAGGGGGTGAAGCTTTCTTT; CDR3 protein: CASSLGVLTGGEAFF
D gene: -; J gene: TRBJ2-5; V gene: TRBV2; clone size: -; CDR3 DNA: TGTGCCAGCAGTGAAGCACAAACTACCATTTGGGAGACCCAGTACTTC; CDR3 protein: CASSEAQTTIWETQYF
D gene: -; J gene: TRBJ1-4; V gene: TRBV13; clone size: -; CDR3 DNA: TGTGCCAGCAGCCGCCGGGCCGCGGGGGAAAAACTGTTTTTT; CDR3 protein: CASSRRAAGEKLFF
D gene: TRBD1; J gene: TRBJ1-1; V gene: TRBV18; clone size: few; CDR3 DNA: TGTGCCAGCTCACCCGCACAGGGGACTGAAGCTTTCTTT; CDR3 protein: CASSPAQGTEAFF
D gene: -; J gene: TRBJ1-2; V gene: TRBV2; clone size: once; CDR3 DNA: TGTGCCAGTAGGACGGCGGGCTATGGCTACACCTTC; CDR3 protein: CASRTAGYGYTF
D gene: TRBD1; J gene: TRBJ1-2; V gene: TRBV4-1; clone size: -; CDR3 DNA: TGCGCCAGCAGCCGGACAGGGGGATTTGGCTACACCTTC; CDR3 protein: CASSRTGGFGYTF
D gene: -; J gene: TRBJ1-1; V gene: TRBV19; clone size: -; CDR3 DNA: TGTGCCAGTAGTAAGACAGCGAACACTGAAGCTTTCTTT; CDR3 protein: CASSKTANTEAFF
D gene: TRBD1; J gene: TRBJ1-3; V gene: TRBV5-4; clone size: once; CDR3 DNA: TGTGCCAGCAGCTTGGGTGGGACAGCCTCTGGAAACACCATATATTTT; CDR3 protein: CASSLGGTASGNTIYF
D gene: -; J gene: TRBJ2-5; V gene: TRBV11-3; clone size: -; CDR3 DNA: TGTGCCAGCAGCTTAGGCGCGGAGACCCAGTACTTC; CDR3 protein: CASSLGAETQYF
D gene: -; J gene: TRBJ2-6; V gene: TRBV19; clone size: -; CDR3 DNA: TGTGCCAGTAGGGCCCTAGGGGGCTCTGGGGCCAACGTCCTGACTTTC; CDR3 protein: CASRALGGSGANVLTF
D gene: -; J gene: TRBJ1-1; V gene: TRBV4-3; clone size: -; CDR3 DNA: TGCGCCAGCAGCCAAGAAATTGGATACAGTAAGAACACTGAAGCTTTCTTT; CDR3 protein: CASSQEIGYSKNTEAFF
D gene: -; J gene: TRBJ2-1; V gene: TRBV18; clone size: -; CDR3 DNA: TGTGCCAGCTCCTCATCAGGGTTCTCCTACAATGAGCAGTTCTTC; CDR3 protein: CASSSSGFSYNEQFF
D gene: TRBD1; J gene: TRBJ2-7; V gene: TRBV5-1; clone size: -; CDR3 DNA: TGCGCCAGCAGCTTGAGGAGACAGGGGGACTACGAGCAGTACTTC; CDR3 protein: CASSLRRQGDYEQYF
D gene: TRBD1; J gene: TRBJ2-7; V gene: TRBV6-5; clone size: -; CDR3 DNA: TGTGCCAGCCTGGGACAGGGGACTTCCGAGCAGTACTTC; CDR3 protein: CASLGQGTSEQYF
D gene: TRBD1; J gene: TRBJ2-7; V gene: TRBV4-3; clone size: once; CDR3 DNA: TGCGCCAGCAGCCAAGACCTGACAGGGTCGTCCTACGAGCAGTACTTC; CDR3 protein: CASSQDLTGSSYEQYF
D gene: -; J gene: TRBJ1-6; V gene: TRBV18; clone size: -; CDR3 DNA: TGTGCCAGCTCGGGAGGGGTAAATTCACCCCTCCACTTT; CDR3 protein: CASSGGVNSPLHF
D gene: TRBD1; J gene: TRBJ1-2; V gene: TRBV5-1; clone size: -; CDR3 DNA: TGCGCCAGCAGCTGGGACAGTCCCTATGGCTACACCTTC; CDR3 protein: CASSWDSPYGYTF
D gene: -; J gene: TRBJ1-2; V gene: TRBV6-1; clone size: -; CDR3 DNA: TGTGCCAGCAGTGAAGACAGGGTAGGAGGCTACACCTTC; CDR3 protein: CASSEDRVGGYTF
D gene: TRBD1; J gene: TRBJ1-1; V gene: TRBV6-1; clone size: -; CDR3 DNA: TGTGCCAGCAGATTACAGGGGGCAAATACTGAAGCTTTCTTT; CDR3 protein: CASRLQGANTEAFF
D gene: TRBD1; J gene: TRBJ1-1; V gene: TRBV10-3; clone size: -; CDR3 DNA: TGTGCCATCACCGGGACAGATGGCACTGAAGCTTTCTTT; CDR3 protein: CAITGTDGTEAFF
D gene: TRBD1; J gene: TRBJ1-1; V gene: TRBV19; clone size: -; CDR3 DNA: TGTGCCAGTAGTCAATATCAGGGGGCAAAAACTGAAGCTTTCTTT; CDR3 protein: CASSQYQGAKTEAFF
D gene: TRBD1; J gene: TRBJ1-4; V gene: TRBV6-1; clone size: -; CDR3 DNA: TGTGCCAGCAGCGGACAGGTCAATGAAAAACTGTTTTTT; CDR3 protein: CASSGQVNEKLFF
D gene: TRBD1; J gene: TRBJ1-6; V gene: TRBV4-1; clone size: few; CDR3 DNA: TGCGCCAGCAGCCATAGACAGGGTAGTAATTCACCCCTCCACTTT; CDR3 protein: CASSHRQGSNSPLHF
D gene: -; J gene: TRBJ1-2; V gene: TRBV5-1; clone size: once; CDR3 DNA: TGCGCCAGCAGCTTGGAAGGGGCGGGCTACACCTTC; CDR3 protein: CASSLEGAGYTF
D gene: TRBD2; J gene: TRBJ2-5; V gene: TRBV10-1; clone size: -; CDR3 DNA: TGCGCCAGCAGTGAGGACGGACTAGCGGGGGTACAAGAGACCCAGTACTTC; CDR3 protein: CASSEDGLAGVQETQYF
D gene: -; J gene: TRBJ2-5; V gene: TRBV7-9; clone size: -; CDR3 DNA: TGTGCCAGCAGCCGTCCTGCCAGCCAAGAGACCCAGTACTTC; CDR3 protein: CASSRPASQETQYF
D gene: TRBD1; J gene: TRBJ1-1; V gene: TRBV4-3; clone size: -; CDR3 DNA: TGCGCCAGCAGCCAATTATTAGGGACAGGCAAAATGAACACTGAAGCTTTCTTT; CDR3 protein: CASSQLLGTGKMNTEAFF
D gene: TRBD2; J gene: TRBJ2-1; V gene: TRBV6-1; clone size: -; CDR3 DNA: TGTGCCAGCAGTGAGCCGGGACTAGCGGGCCTGCTGAATGAGCAGTTCTTC; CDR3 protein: CASSEPGLAGLLNEQFF
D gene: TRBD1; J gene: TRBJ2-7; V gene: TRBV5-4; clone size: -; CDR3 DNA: TGTGCCAGCAGCTTGCCCCCCGGGACAGGGATTAACGAGCAGTACTTC; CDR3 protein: CASSLPPGTGINEQYF
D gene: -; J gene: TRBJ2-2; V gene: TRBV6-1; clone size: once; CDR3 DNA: TGTGCCATAGCGAGGGACACCGGGGAGCTGTTTTTT; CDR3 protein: CAIARDTGELFF
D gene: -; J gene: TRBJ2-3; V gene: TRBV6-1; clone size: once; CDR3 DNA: TGTGCCAGCAGGTTAGCATGGAGCACAGATACGCAGTATTTT; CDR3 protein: CASRLAWSTDTQYF
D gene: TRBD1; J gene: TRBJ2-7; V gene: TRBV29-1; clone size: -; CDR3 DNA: TGCAGCGTTCTCGGGGCAGGGACAGGGGGATACGAGCAGTACTTC; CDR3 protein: CSVLGAGTGGYEQYF
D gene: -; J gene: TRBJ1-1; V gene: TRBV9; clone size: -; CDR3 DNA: TGTGCCAGCAGCCCCCGACAACATCTGAACACTGAAGCTTTCTTT; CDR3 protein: CASSPRQHLNTEAFF
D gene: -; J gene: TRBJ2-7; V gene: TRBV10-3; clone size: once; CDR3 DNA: TGTGCCATCAGAGACAGGTTGAATTCCTACGAGCAGTACTTC; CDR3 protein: CAIRDRLNSYEQYF
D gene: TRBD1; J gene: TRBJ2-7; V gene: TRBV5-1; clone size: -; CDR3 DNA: TGCGCCAGCAGCTCCGCGGGACAGGGTCCCCACGAGCAGTACTTC; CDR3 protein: CASSSAGQGPHEQYF
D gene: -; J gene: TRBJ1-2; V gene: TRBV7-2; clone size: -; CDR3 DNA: TGTGCCAGCAGCTTGAACAGGATCTATGGCTACACCTTC; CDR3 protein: CASSLNRIYGYTF